The entry below gives a single T cell receptor (beta chain) sequence along with its context. The data were taken from a study of blood T cell repertoires in COVID-19. Overall study context: T cells, B-cell-depleted T cells, or PBMCs supplied cDNA or gDNA.

The CDR3 is 13 amino acids. V was shortened by 7 bases and J by 6 bases, with 15 bases between the two germline ends. Germline V gene data show CDR1 as LNHDA and CDR2 as SQIVND (reference sequence). Produced via immunoSEQ multiplex PCR; TCRdb's table is partial and in-frame only. This sample has roughly 180,000 clones, with 85% to 90% found just once. The source material was peripheral blood. The chain couples TRBV19 to TRBJ1-2; D gene ambiguous. This receptor was identified in a woman aged 55-75 years with acute or convalescent COVID-19. CDR3 bases: TGTGCCAGTACCACCACGGGAGGGAATGGCTACACCTTC. It is translated as CASTTTGGNGYTF. The full variable domain, in which reference TRBV19 and TRBJ1-2 provide the parts outside the CDR3, is DGGITQSPKYLFRKEGQNVTLSCEQNLNHDAMYWYRQDPGQGLRLIYYSQIVNDFQKGDIAEGYSVSREKKESFPLTVTSAQKNPTAFYLCASTTTGGNGYTFGSGTRLTVV.